Listed below are T cell receptor beta chains from one sample, sequenced in a study of OX40 agonist ivuxolimab in advanced cancers. Clones were read by immunoSEQ multiplex PCR, and TCRdb kept only the in-frame ones, dropping some. The sample consists of under 70,000 clones, 85% to 90% of them appearing once. The sequences come from CD4+ or CD8+ T cells sorted from blood, collected in a trial of the OX40 agonist ivuxolimab. The origin of the receptors is an adult with an advanced solid tumor such as melanoma, head and neck, liver or kidney cancer. Both conserved end residues are part of each CDR3. Some rows mark clone size as missing; the rest say once, few, many or name a class of expanded clone.

j_call | clone_size | v_call | cdr3_aa
TRBJ2-2 | NA | TRBV19 | CASEGLAGGLRTGELFF
TRBJ2-3 | NA | TRBV9 | CASGGGTDTQYF
TRBJ2-7 | NA | TRBV6-6 | CASSTGLAGDEQYF
TRBJ1-1 | NA | TRBV19 | CASSETENTEAFF
TRBJ2-7 | NA | TRBV7-9 | CASSLAPGQGVGEQYF
TRBJ1-1 | NA | TRBV5-1 | CASSLGGSTEAFF
TRBJ2-1 | NA | TRBV13 | CASSWGLAGGSEQFF
TRBJ1-1 | NA | TRBV6-1 | CASSSLDLGAFF
TRBJ1-3 | NA | TRBV7-7 | CASSPSGSGNTIYF
TRBJ2-1 | NA | TRBV5-1 | CASHISSGGYNEQFF
TRBJ2-4 | NA | TRBV2 | CASSLSREAGVAKNIQYF
TRBJ1-1 | NA | TRBV27 | CASSPPGLDTEAFF
TRBJ2-2 | once | TRBV5-5 | CASSFAVNTGELFF
TRBJ2-1 | NA | TRBV13 | CASSSQGPVYNEQFF
TRBJ2-7 | NA | TRBV19 | CASSPTSGGPYEQYF
TRBJ1-1 | NA | TRBV6-5 | CASSPTEMNTEAFF
TRBJ2-5 | NA | TRBV25-1 | CASSGGQGGLGTQYF
TRBJ1-1 | once | TRBV6-6 | CASSYGEGTEAFF
TRBJ1-5 | NA | TRBV6-6 | CASSGQGVWQPQHF
TRBJ2-2 | medium-sized | TRBV27 | CASKPQGDTGELFF
TRBJ2-7 | once | TRBV15 | CATSGQDLTYEQYF
TRBJ2-7 | NA | TRBV9 | CASSPGWDLGEQYF
TRBJ1-2 | NA | TRBV2 | CASRDYGYTF
TRBJ2-7 | NA | TRBV27 | CASSFKGSGDEQYF
TRBJ1-5 | NA | TRBV9 | CASSVGGAVGQPQHF